These 16 T cell receptor beta chains were all obtained from the same sample, sequenced in a study of blood T cell repertoires in COVID-19. Assay used: immunoSEQ multiplex PCR; TCRdb lists only in-frame clones, some missing. The sample lists roughly 69,000 clones, roughly 80% occurring once. Sequencing used peripheral blood. The receptors here all came from a man aged 50-59 years with COVID-19, enrolled during active disease.

The chain employs TRBV2 and TRBJ2-1, with 7 bases that match TRBD2. The CDR3 runs 15 residues. Unmatched junction bases numbered 9, after V lost 8 bases and J lost 2 bases. Germline CDR1 SNHLY, CDR2 FYNNEI. DNA of the CDR3: TGTGCCAGCGGGAACCCCGGGACTACCTACAATGAGCAGTTCTTC. Translating gives CASGNPGTTYNEQFF.

The rearrangement links TRBV9 to TRBJ2-7, with 8 bases fitting TRBD2. Looked up from germline, CDR1 is SGDLS and CDR2 is YYNGEE. Trimming cost V 5 bases and J 4 bases; bases outside gene matches: 23. CDR3 length equals 19 residues. DNA of the CDR3: TGTGCCAGCAGTGTGGGGGCGGGGCGGGGGGCCAGATCGGGGTACGAGCAGTACTTC. It yields the protein CASSVGAGRGARSGYEQYF.

The rearrangement links TRBV27 to TRBJ2-7, with TRBD1 matching 7 bases. With 4 bases clipped from V and 4 bases from J, the junction kept 10 bases outside the gene matches. Germline V gene lookup returns CDR1 MNHEY and CDR2 SMNVEV (reference sequence). This CDR3 comprises 15 residues. CDR3 protein: CASSYDRVGKYEQYF. DNA of the CDR3: TGTGCCAGCAGTTACGACAGGGTGGGAAAGTACGAGCAGTACTTC.

This clone has more than one count but fewer than ten. Written as DNA, the CDR3 is TGTGCCAGCAGTTTAGGAGTTCCCACCGGGGAGCTGTTTTTT. Residues: CASSLGVPTGELFF. The chain has TRBV28 and TRBJ2-2; D gene unclear. V lost 2 bases and J lost 4, with 8 bases in between. The CDR3 consists of 14 residues. Germline assignment: CDR1 MDHEN and CDR2 SYDVKM.

V usage is TRBV5-5 and J usage is TRBJ1-2; D might be TRBD1 (6 bases). Germline assignment: CDR1 SGHKS and CDR2 YYEKEE (reference sequence). V was trimmed by 0 bases and J by 2 bases, leaving 11 bases between them. The CDR3 has 15 amino acids. CDR3 bases: TGTGCCAGCAGCTTGGCGGGACACTTAAACTATGGCTACACCTTC. This translates into CASSLAGHLNYGYTF.

There are a few counts of this clone. The chain carries TRBV2 and TRBJ1-5, with D uncertain. Germline V gene sequence: CDR1 SNHLY, CDR2 FYNNEI. The CDR3 consists of 14 residues. Trimming took 1 base from V and 0 from J, leaving 4 bases between them. The CDR3 is CASSEVASNQPQHF. CDR3 coding DNA: TGTGCCAGCAGTGAAGTGGCTAGCAATCAGCCCCAGCATTTT.

The chain has TRBV6-6 and TRBJ1-5; D is ambiguous. Trimming cost V 3 bases and J 2 bases, with 11 bases left between them. The length of the CDR3 is 15 residues. Germline V gene lookup returns CDR1 MNHNY and CDR2 SVGAGI (reference sequence). This CDR3 reads CASSYRRVGNQPQHF. In DNA form, the CDR3 reads TGTGCCAGCAGTTATCGGAGGGTAGGCAATCAGCCCCAGCATTTT.

The chain uses TRBV12-5 and TRBJ2-3; D is undetermined. There are 14 residues in the CDR3. The ends were cut back, 1 base at V and 2 bases at J, with 7 bases in the middle. Per the germline V gene, CDR1 is LGHNT and CDR2 is FRNRAP. The CDR3 DNA reads as TGTGCTAGTGGTTTGGGTAGCCCCACAGATACGCAGTATTTT. It is translated as CASGLGSPTDTQYF.

The rearrangement joins TRBV23-1 to TRBJ1-5; D remains unclear. TRBV23-1 carries the ORF label, with uncertain function. The length of the CDR3 is 12 residues. Trimming left V 11 bases short and J 4 bases short, with 12 bases between. CDR3 sequence reads: CAVSSVNQPQHF. The CDR3 coding sequence is TGCGCCGTCAGCAGCGTTAATCAGCCCCAGCATTTT.

The V gene is TRBV5-1, the J gene TRBJ2-3, with 9 bases matching TRBD2. The CDR3 extends over 15 amino acids. Germline V gene lookup returns CDR1 SGHRS and CDR2 YFSETQ. J gave up 4 bases and V 5 bases, and 8 bases lay outside the gene matches. CDR3 nucleotides: TGCGCCAGCAGTTACGGGACTAGCTTCCCAGATACGCAGTATTTT. It specifies CASSYGTSFPDTQYF.

The V and J genes are TRBV7-8 and TRBJ1-1, with unresolved D. The CDR3 has 13 amino acids. V lost 5 bases and J 1 base, leaving 8 bases between the germline ends. Germline lookup yields CDR1 SGHVS and CDR2 FQNEAQ. Here the CDR3 DNA reads TGTGCCAGCAGCCAGCAGGAGAACACTGAAGCTTTCTTT. Protein sequence: CASSQQENTEAFF.

The chain carries TRBV2 and TRBJ2-1, with a tentative D call TRBD2 (6 bases). The CDR3 has 15 residues. The V and J ends lost 6 bases and 0 bases respectively, with 12 bases between them. The germline CDR1 and CDR2 sequences are SNHLY and FYNNEI. The CDR3 loop reads CASRRRGSSYNEQFF. As DNA, the CDR3 is TGTGCCAGCAGGCGGCGGGGAAGCTCCTACAATGAGCAGTTCTTC.

Concerning this clone itself: The sample carries other DNA sequences with the same CDR3. This chain joins TRBV29-1 and TRBJ1-2; TRBD1 matches 9 bases. Germline loops: CDR1 SQVTM, CDR2 ANQGSEA. The CDR3 consists of 11 residues. Trimming at V came to 5 bases and at J to 8 bases, leaving 3 bases not matched to a gene. CDR3 bases: TGCAGCGTTCGACAGGGGGACGGCTACACCTTC. Translating it yields CSVRQGDGYTF.

The chain couples TRBV2 to TRBJ1-2; 9 bases line up with TRBD1. The CDR3 is 13 amino acids. The germline V gene has CDR1 SNHLY and CDR2 FYNNEI. The V and J ends lost 10 bases and 5 bases, in that order; junction bases with no gene match: 8. In nucleotides, the CDR3 is TGTGCCAACCTCCCGACAGGGGGATATGGCTACACCTTC. It translates to CANLPTGGYGYTF.

The genes are TRBV21-1 and TRBJ2-7; the table calls TRBD2, which could not be checked here. TRBV21-1 is flagged as a pseudogene. This CDR3 comprises 17 residues. The CDR3 protein is CASSKGLGRRGIYEQYF. The CDR3 nucleotides read TGTGCCAGCAGCAAAGGTTTGGGGAGGCGGGGTATCTACGAGCAGTACTTC.

This clone was seen at least ten times. The chain has TRBV27 and TRBJ2-7, with TRBD1 identical over 12 bases. J lost 4 bases, V lost 5 bases, and 9 bases had no gene match. Germline-derived CDR1 and CDR2 are MNHEY and SMNVEV (reference sequence). This CDR3 is 16 amino acids long. CDR3 residues: CASSTRGTGGSYEQYF. In DNA, the CDR3 is TGTGCCAGCAGTACCCGCGGGACAGGGGGCTCGTACGAGCAGTACTTC.